These 31 T cell receptor beta chains came from one sample sequenced in a study of cytomegalovirus exposure and HLA in healthy donors. In the PCR, 60 Vbeta and 13 Jbeta primers were used. The method was immunoSEQ multiplex PCR; TCRdb's version includes in-frame clones alone and lacks a portion of them. The table records approximately 220,000 clones, around 80% of them present only once. Sequences were obtained from PBMCs. These receptors came from a man between 18 and 35 years old in good health and CMV-seronegative.

The V gene is TRBV6-1, the J gene TRBJ2-7; TRBD2 aligns across 7 bases. Germline CDR1 MNHNS, CDR2 SASEGT. With V trimmed by 8 bases and J by 4 bases, 11 bases remained unmatched. This CDR3 has 14 residues. The CDR3 nucleotides read TGTGCCAGCCTCTCCGCGGGAGAAGGTTACGAGCAGTACTTC. Protein: CASLSAGEGYEQYF.

V usage is TRBV7-9 and J usage is TRBJ1-2; D is unresolved. Trimming took 5 bases from V and 4 from J, leaving 14 bases between them. This CDR3 spans 14 amino acids. Germline CDR1 and CDR2: SEHNR and FQNEAQ (reference sequence). CDR3 sequence (DNA): TGTGCCAGCAGCCCGCCGGGGTGGGGCTATGGCTACACCTTC. The encoded protein is CASSPPGWGYGYTF.

This chain joins TRBV13 and TRBJ2-2; 10 bases agree with TRBD2. V was pared by 4 bases and J by 4 bases, with 9 bases of the junction left unmatched. CDR3 size: 17 residues. Germline V gene lookup returns CDR1 PRHDT and CDR2 FYEKMQ (reference sequence). The CDR3 loop is CASSSRIAGGATGELFF. The CDR3 region has the DNA TGTGCCAGCAGCTCGAGAATAGCGGGAGGAGCCACCGGGGAGCTGTTTTTT.

This clone was detected once. V usage is TRBV6-6 and J usage is TRBJ1-1; D remains ambiguous. Germline V gene sequence: CDR1 MNHNY, CDR2 SVGAGI (reference sequence). This CDR3 spans 12 amino acids. Trimming left V 2 bases short and J 7 bases short, with 8 bases between. CDR3 in DNA: TGTGCCAGCAGTTACGCGGAGAGTGAAGCTTTCTTT. It translates to CASSYAESEAFF.

The chain couples TRBV15 to TRBJ1-5, with 7 bases identical to TRBD1. The junction had 8 bases not matched to a gene; V was cut back by 2 bases and J by 1 base. The CDR3 extends over 17 amino acids. The germline V gene has CDR1 LNHNV and CDR2 YYDKDF (reference sequence). CDR3 DNA: TGTGCCACCAGCAGAACCTACGACAGGGACAGCAATCAGCCCCAGCATTTT. As protein: CATSRTYDRDSNQPQHF.

The chain employs TRBV2 and TRBJ2-5; 7 positions agree with TRBD1. This CDR3 contains 14 residues. The V gene end was trimmed by 5 bases and the J gene end by 5 bases; junction bases not matched to a gene: 8. Germline CDR1 and CDR2: SNHLY and FYNNEI. The CDR3 region is CASSWDSSVETQYF. The CDR3 region has the DNA TGTGCCAGCAGTTGGGACAGTTCTGTGGAGACCCAGTACTTC.

The CDR3 DNA reads as TGTGCCAGCAGCTTAAGCCGGGGGAACACTGAAGCTTTCTTT. Translation: CASSLSRGNTEAFF. V usage is TRBV7-3 and J usage is TRBJ1-1; D gene uncertain. CDR1 is SGHTA and CDR2 is FQGTGA in the germline V gene. V shed 1 base and J shed 1 base, with 7 bases lying between them. This CDR3 is built from 14 residues.

This clone was observed a few times. This chain connects TRBV2 to TRBJ1-2, with unresolved D. The germline CDR1 and CDR2 sequences are SNHLY and FYNNEI. The CDR3 covers 13 residues. Trimming removed 4 bases from V and 3 bases from J, with 9 bases in between. The DNA of the CDR3 is TGTGCCAGCAGTGTACAGTTGGACTATGGCTACACCTTC. Amino acids: CASSVQLDYGYTF.

This chain connects TRBV10-3 to TRBJ2-1, with D perhaps matching TRBD2 (6 bases). Deletions cut 2 bases from V and 7 bases from J, with 21 bases between. The CDR3 loop spans 17 amino acids. The germline V gene has CDR1 ENHRY and CDR2 SYGVKD. The DNA of the CDR3 is TGTGCCATCAGTGAGACGAGGGCCACGGGGGTGAGAAATGAGCAGTTCTTC. Amino acid sequence: CAISETRATGVRNEQFF.

As for this clone: The same CDR3 arises from other DNA sequences in this sample as well. The chain uses TRBV13 and TRBJ2-1, with TRBD1 identical over 9 bases. The germline V gene has CDR1 PRHDT and CDR2 FYEKMQ (reference sequence). J gave up 3 bases and V 1 base, and 1 base lay outside the gene matches. This CDR3 is 15 amino acids long. The CDR3 sequence is CASSLAGQGYNEQFF. Written as DNA, the CDR3 is TGTGCCAGCAGCTTAGCGGGACAGGGCTACAATGAGCAGTTCTTC.

The chain is built from TRBV9 and TRBJ1-2; D is perhaps TRBD1 (5 bases). The CDR3 runs 17 residues. Germline lookup yields CDR1 SGDLS and CDR2 YYNGEE. V lost 0 bases and J 7 bases, leaving 22 bases between the germline ends. The CDR3 nucleotides are TGTGCCAGCAGCGTAGAGGGTTTTGTAGGACGGGGGGGTGGCTACACCTTC. Encoded protein: CASSVEGFVGRGGGYTF.

This chain joins TRBV7-9 and TRBJ2-7, with 8 bases matching TRBD1. The CDR3 contains 12 residues. CDR1 is SEHNR and CDR2 is FQNEAQ in the germline V gene (reference sequence). Germline trimming cut 5 bases from V and 7 bases from J; bases unmatched to any gene: 4. DNA of the CDR3: TGTGCCAGCAGCCGGGACAGGTTAGAGCAGTACTTC. Protein product: CASSRDRLEQYF.

V is TRBV18 and J is TRBJ1-2, with TRBD1 as a possible D gene (5 bases). Per the germline V gene, CDR1 is KGHSH and CDR2 is LQKENI. The CDR3 length is 12 residues. Trimming took 3 bases from V and 8 from J, leaving 10 bases between them. The DNA of the CDR3 is TGTGCCAGCTCACCGCCGGGGGGGGGCTACACCTTC. It yields the protein CASSPPGGGYTF.

V is TRBV9 and J is TRBJ1-2; D unclear. The V gene's germline CDR1 is SGDLS and CDR2 YYNGEE. V was clipped by 4 bases and J by 4 bases, with 17 bases between them. The CDR3 runs to 15 residues. Written as DNA, the CDR3 is TGTGCCAGCAGCCCAGCCGGGGAGGTATTCTATGGCTACACCTTC. This gives the protein CASSPAGEVFYGYTF.

This clone was detected only once. The chain recombines TRBV2 with TRBJ1-5; TRBD1 might be the D (5 bases). The germline gives CDR1 SNHLY, CDR2 FYNNEI. This CDR3 is 15 amino acids long. V lost 2 bases and J 5 bases, leaving 13 bases between the germline ends. CDR3: CASSEWVDTDQPQHF. For the CDR3, the DNA is TGTGCCAGCAGTGAATGGGTGGACACTGATCAGCCCCAGCATTTT. Supplemented by reference TRBV2 and TRBJ1-5, the full variable domain reads EPEVTQTPSHQVTQMGQEVILRCVPISNHLYFYWYRQILGQKVEFLVSFYNNEISEKSEIFDDQFSVERPDGSNFTLKIRSTKLEDSAMYFCASSEWVDTDQPQHFGDGTRLSIL.

This chain connects TRBV18 to TRBJ1-5; 12 nucleotides match TRBD1. Germline CDR1 KGHSH, CDR2 LQKENI. The CDR3 totals 17 residues. V was pared by 3 bases and J by 7 bases, with 10 bases of the junction left unmatched. This CDR3 reads CASSPSGTGGPSQPQHF. The CDR3 coding sequence is TGTGCCAGCTCACCTTCAGGGACAGGGGGCCCAAGCCAGCCCCAGCATTTT.

This clone appeared a few times. The chain employs TRBV11-2 and TRBJ2-2; 9 nucleotides align to TRBD1. V gave up 7 bases and J gave up 2 bases; unmatched junction bases: 8. The CDR3 sequence is 16 residues long. Germline V gene lookup returns CDR1 SGHAT and CDR2 FQNNGV. DNA of the CDR3: TGTGCCAGCACCCCACAGGGGGCGGCTAACACCGGGGAGCTGTTTTTT. Amino acids: CASTPQGAANTGELFF.

This clone appeared once. The V gene is TRBV30, the J gene TRBJ2-3; 9 nucleotides line up with TRBD2. CDR3 size: 16 residues. Germline CDR1 is GTSNPN and CDR2 is SVGIG (reference sequence). Losses at the gene ends were 0 bases for V and 5 bases for J; bases not matched to a gene: 9. The chain's CDR3 is CAWSVSLAGRQDTQYF. The CDR3 bases are TGTGCCTGGAGTGTATCCCTAGCGGGGCGCCAAGATACGCAGTATTTT.

V and J are TRBV28 and TRBJ2-7; TRBD2 is a possible D gene (5 bases). Germline values: CDR1 MDHEN, CDR2 SYDVKM. The CDR3 length is 13 residues. Deletions cut 6 bases from V and 6 bases from J, with 15 bases between. CDR3 bases: TGTGCCAGCAGCCCGCCACGGGGTGGCGAGCAGTACTTC. Translating gives CASSPPRGGEQYF.

The chain carries TRBV7-2 and TRBJ2-7; D is undetermined. CDR3 size: 12 residues. V was trimmed by 5 bases and J by 0 bases, leaving 5 bases between them. Looked up from germline, CDR1 is SGHTA and CDR2 is FQGNSA. CDR3 sequence reads: CASSPVSYEQYF. CDR3 coding DNA: TGTGCCAGCAGCCCCGTCTCCTACGAGCAGTACTTC.

V usage is TRBV27 and J usage is TRBJ2-2; TRBD1 matches at 7 bases. Trimming cost V 4 bases and J 6 bases; bases outside gene matches: 11. The CDR3 has 16 residues. CDR1 and CDR2 (germline): MNHEY, SMNVEV (reference sequence). CDR3 coding DNA: TGTGCCAGCAGTTACCACAGGGGTTTCCGCGCCGGGGAGCTGTTTTTT. Its protein product is CASSYHRGFRAGELFF.

The V gene is TRBV2, the J gene TRBJ2-1; the D is unclear. Germline assignment: CDR1 SNHLY and CDR2 FYNNEI. The CDR3 extends over 13 amino acids. The V gene lost 9 bases and the J gene lost 0 bases, with 9 bases spanning the gap. The DNA of the CDR3 is TGTGCCAGAGCTCTGAGCTCCTACAATGAGCAGTTCTTC. Protein: CARALSSYNEQFF. The full variable domain, its missing parts supplied by reference TRBV2 and TRBJ2-1, is EPEVTQTPSHQVTQMGQEVILRCVPISNHLYFYWYRQILGQKVEFLVSFYNNEISEKSEIFDDQFSVERPDGSNFTLKIRSTKLEDSAMYFCARALSSYNEQFFGPGTRLTVL.

This clone was detected only once. The J gene is TRBJ2-1, the V gene TRBV15; 8 bases are a match to TRBD1. The V gene's germline CDR1 is LNHNV and CDR2 YYDKDF (reference sequence). V shed 2 bases, J shed 5 bases, and the junction held 11 bases outside the gene matches. The CDR3 contains 17 residues. The CDR3 DNA is TGTGCCACCAGCAGAACCCGCTTGGACAGGGCCGACAATGAGCAGTTCTTC. Its translation: CATSRTRLDRADNEQFF.

The chain is built from TRBV7-3 and TRBJ2-1, with 9 bases lining up with TRBD2. The CDR3 is 17 residues long. Trimming cost V 4 bases and J 6 bases; bases outside gene matches: 13. Germline V gene lookup returns CDR1 SGHTA and CDR2 FQGTGA. CDR3 in DNA: TGTGCCAGCAGCTCATTTCCGGGACTAGCTATGGGCAATGAGCAGTTCTTC. Translated, it gives CASSSFPGLAMGNEQFF.

The V and J genes are TRBV4-1 and TRBJ2-3; 11 bases line up with TRBD2. The V gene's germline CDR1 is MGHRA and CDR2 YSYEKL. V lost 3 bases, J lost 1 base, and 3 bases stayed unmatched. The CDR3 has 16 amino acids. The CDR3 is CASSQQLAGGTDTQYF. The CDR3 nucleotides are TGCGCCAGCAGCCAGCAACTAGCGGGAGGCACAGATACGCAGTATTTT.

This clone appeared once. This chain uses TRBV9 with TRBJ2-1, with 12 bases that match TRBD2. V was clipped by 2 bases and J by 10 bases; unmatched bases: 7. The CDR3 is 15 residues long. The germline V gene encodes CDR1 SGDLS and CDR2 YYNGEE. The CDR3 DNA follows: TGTGCCAGCAGCGTTGGGACTAGCGGGCCATTCGAGCAGTTCTTC. Translating gives CASSVGTSGPFEQFF.

This chain joins TRBV28 and TRBJ1-1; D remains ambiguous. Trimming took 5 bases from V and 1 from J, leaving 14 bases between them. Germline V gene sequence: CDR1 MDHEN, CDR2 SYDVKM. The CDR3 is 15 amino acids. CDR3 residues: CASSPAGLSNTEAFF. The DNA of the CDR3 is TGTGCCAGCAGTCCCGCCGGGTTATCGAACACTGAAGCTTTCTTT. The whole variable domain, filled in from reference TRBV28 and TRBJ1-1, reads DVKVTQSSRYLVKRTGEKVFLECVQDMDHENMFWYRQDPGLGLRLIYFSYDVKMKEKGDIPEGYSVSREKKERFSLILESASTNQTSMYLCASSPAGLSNTEAFFGQGTRLTVV.

The chain uses TRBV27 and TRBJ1-1; 8 bases align to TRBD1. The germline gives CDR1 MNHEY, CDR2 SMNVEV (reference sequence). The CDR3 totals 13 residues. Trimming removed 3 bases from V and 6 bases from J; junction bases left unmatched: 3. The chain's CDR3 is CASSFNRGAEAFF. The CDR3 DNA sequence: TGTGCCAGCAGTTTCAACAGGGGGGCTGAAGCTTTCTTT.

This clone was seen only once. The gene calls are TRBV2 and TRBJ1-1; no clear D. Germline V CDR1 and CDR2: SNHLY, FYNNEI. The CDR3 has 14 residues. V gave up 8 bases and J gave up 0 bases, with 13 bases separating them. DNA for the CDR3: TGTGCCAGCCCAACTGGAGCCTTGAACACTGAAGCTTTCTTT. Translating gives CASPTGALNTEAFF.

The chain carries TRBV6-5 and TRBJ1-1; D not resolved. The CDR3 has 14 residues. Germline CDR1 and CDR2: MNHEY and SVGAGI. The ends were cut back, 6 bases at V and 3 bases at J, with 14 bases in the middle. The CDR3 DNA follows: TGTGCCAGCAGGCGGGGAGGCGGGGACACTGAAGCTTTCTTT. It is translated as CASRRGGGDTEAFF.

The chain has TRBV27 and TRBJ2-3; 9 bases align to TRBD1. With V trimmed by 6 bases and J by 5 bases, 21 bases remained unmatched. CDR3 length: 19 amino acids. Germline CDR1 is MNHEY and CDR2 is SMNVEV (reference sequence). Here the CDR3 reads CASSLSYSQGAPWGDTQYF. DNA of the CDR3: TGTGCCAGCAGCCTATCCTATTCACAGGGGGCGCCTTGGGGAGATACGCAGTATTTT.